This record covers a single TCR beta chain. Its antigen is still unknown. V was pared by 3 bases and J by 4 bases, with 19 bases between. Germline V gives CDR1 SGHDT, CDR2 YYEEEE. This CDR3 has 16 residues. These data belong to a study of T cell responses to AZD1222 COVID-19 vaccine. Study-wide results and caveats: Donors were chiefly white British, with a greater number of females, and clonal diversity was perhaps underestimated.

Libraries were prepared by immunoSEQ multiplex PCR; TCRdb keeps only in-frame clonotypes and omits some of them. Here the sample spans about 270,000 clones, around 92% being singletons. The V call is TRBV5-6, the J call TRBJ2-5, with a possible D match to TRBD1 (7 bases). This clonotype originated in an adult who received the AZD1222 COVID-19 vaccine. Here the sequenced sample was peripheral blood, taken 28 days after the second AZD1222 dose. CDR3 in DNA: TGTGCCAGCAGCTCGGCTCAGACAGGGAGGCGAGAGACCCAGTACTTC. Its translation: CASSSAQTGRRETQYF.